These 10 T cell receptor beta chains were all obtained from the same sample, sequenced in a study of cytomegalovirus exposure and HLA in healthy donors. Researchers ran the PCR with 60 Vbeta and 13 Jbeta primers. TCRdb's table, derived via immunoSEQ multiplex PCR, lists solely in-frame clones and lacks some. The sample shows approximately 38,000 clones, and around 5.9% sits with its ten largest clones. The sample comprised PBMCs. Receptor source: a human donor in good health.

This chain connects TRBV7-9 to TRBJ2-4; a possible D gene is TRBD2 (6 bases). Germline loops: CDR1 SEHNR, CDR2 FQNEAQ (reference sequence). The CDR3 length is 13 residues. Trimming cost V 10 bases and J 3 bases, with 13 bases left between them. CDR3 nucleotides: TGTGCCACCGCGGGGCCACTCAAAAACATTCAGTACTTC. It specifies CATAGPLKNIQYF.

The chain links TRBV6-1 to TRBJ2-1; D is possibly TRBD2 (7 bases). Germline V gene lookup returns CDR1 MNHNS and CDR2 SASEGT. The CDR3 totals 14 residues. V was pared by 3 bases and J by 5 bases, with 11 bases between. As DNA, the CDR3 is TGTGCCAGCAGTGAGGGGGGGCGCGACAATGAGCAGTTCTTC. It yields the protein CASSEGGRDNEQFF.

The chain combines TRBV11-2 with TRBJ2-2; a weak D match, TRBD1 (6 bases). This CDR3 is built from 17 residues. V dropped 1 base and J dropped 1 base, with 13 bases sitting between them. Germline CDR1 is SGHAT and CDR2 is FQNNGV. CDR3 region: CASSLGWAGVNTGELFF. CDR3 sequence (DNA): TGTGCCAGCAGCTTAGGATGGGCAGGGGTGAACACCGGGGAGCTGTTTTTT.

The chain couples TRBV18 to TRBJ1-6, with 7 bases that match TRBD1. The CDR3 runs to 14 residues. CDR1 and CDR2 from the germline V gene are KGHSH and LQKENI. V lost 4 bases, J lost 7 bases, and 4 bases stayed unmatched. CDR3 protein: CASSRQGGNSPLHF. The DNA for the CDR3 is TGTGCCAGCTCACGACAGGGTGGAAATTCACCCCTCCACTTT.

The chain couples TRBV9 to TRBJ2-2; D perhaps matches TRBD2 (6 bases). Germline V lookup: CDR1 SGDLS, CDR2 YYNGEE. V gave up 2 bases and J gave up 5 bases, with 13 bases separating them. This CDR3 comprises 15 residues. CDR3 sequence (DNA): TGTGCCAGCAGCGTGGGGGGTCTCGATACCGGGGAGCTGTTTTTT. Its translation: CASSVGGLDTGELFF.

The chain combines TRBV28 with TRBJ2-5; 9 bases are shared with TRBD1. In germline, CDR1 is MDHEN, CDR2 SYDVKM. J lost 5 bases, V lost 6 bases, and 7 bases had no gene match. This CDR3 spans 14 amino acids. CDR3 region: CASRQQGAVETQYF. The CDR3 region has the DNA TGTGCCAGCAGACAACAGGGGGCCGTTGAGACCCAGTACTTC.

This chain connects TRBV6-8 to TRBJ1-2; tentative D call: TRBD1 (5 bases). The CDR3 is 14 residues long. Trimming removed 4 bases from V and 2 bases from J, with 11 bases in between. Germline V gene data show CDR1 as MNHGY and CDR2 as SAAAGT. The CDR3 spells CASSLGHFNYGYTF. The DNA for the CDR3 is TGTGCCAGCAGTTTGGGGCACTTCAACTATGGCTACACCTTC.

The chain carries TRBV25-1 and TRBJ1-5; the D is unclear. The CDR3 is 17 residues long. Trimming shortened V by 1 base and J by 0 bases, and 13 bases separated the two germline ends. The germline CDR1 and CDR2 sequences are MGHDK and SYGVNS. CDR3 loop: CASSEFREESSNQPQHF. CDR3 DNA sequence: TGTGCCAGCAGTGAATTTCGAGAAGAGTCTAGCAATCAGCCCCAGCATTTT.

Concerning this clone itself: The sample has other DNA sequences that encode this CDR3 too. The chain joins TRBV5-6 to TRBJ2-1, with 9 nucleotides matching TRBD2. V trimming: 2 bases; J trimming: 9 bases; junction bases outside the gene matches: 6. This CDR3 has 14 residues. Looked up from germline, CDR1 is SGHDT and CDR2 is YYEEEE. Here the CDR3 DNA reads TGTGCCAGCAGCTTACGAGGACTAGCGAGTGAGCAGTTCTTC. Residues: CASSLRGLASEQFF.

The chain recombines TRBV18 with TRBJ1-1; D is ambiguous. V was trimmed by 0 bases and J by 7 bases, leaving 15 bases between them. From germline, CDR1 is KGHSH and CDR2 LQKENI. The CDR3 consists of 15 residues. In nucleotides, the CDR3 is TGTGCCAGCTCACCACCGGGCGGGCTCAGCGGTGAAGCTTTCTTT. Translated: CASSPPGGLSGEAFF.